This TCR beta chain was sequenced for a study of CXCR3-negative and CXCR3-positive naive CD8 T cells. Study results and limitations: Naive cells that were CXCR3-positive had more hydrophobic TRB CDR3s (compared with CXCR3-negative naive cells). Sequencing showed both naive subsets with comparably high diversity, and memory CD8+ cells much lower.

5' RACE that incorporated UMI labels was used to prepare the TRB cDNA libraries. TCRdb reprocessed the 5' RACE reads and keeps a single row for each CDR3 protein, giving no DNA. This sample's table reports tens of thousands of distinct CDR3 sequences. Remarks on this clonotype: Its specificity is not known.

The CDR3 loop spans 14 amino acids. Germline V gene sequence: CDR1 DFQATT, CDR2 SNEGSKA (reference sequence). The V gene is TRBV20-1, the J gene TRBJ2-7; there is no DNA to check the TCRdb D call of TRBD1. The TCR sequence derives from a human donor in good health. Some clones in this sample may be carry-over from other donors' samples. The specimen was naive CXCR3+ CD8+ T cells from blood. As for subset: CD45RO-CCR7+CD27+CD95- naive CD8+ T cells expressing CXCR3 (TNR3+). This chain's CDR3 is CSAREVTDSYEQYF.